This is a list of T cell receptor beta chains from one sample in a study of cytomegalovirus exposure and HLA in healthy donors. TCRdb keeps only in-frame clones here, not all; method: immunoSEQ multiplex PCR. Here the sample spans 140,000 or so clones, around four fifths being singletons. Sequences were obtained from PBMCs. The source is a boy aged 2-9 years in good health and CMV-seronegative. CDR3s include the opening cysteine and the closing phenylalanine or tryptophan. The D gene is left open where the match is weak. The size entry is marked missing in some rows and otherwise reads once, few, many or a size class.

clone size: .
D gene: .
J gene: TRBJ1-6
V gene: TRBV6-5
CDR3 protein: CASSYSDTSSPLHF
CDR3 DNA: TGTGCCAGCAGTTACTCGGACACGAGTTCACCCCTCCACTTT

clone size: once
D gene: TRBD1
J gene: TRBJ2-7
V gene: TRBV28
CDR3 protein: CASSPPGQGNNEQYF
CDR3 DNA: TGTGCCAGCAGTCCGCCGGGACAGGGGAACAACGAGCAGTACTTC

clone size: .
D gene: .
J gene: TRBJ1-1
V gene: TRBV9
CDR3 protein: CASSVGYKNTEAFF
CDR3 DNA: TGTGCCAGCAGCGTAGGTTACAAAAACACTGAAGCTTTCTTT

clone size: .
D gene: TRBD1
J gene: TRBJ2-7
V gene: TRBV11-2
CDR3 protein: CASSLSGGKNEQYF
CDR3 DNA: TGTGCCAGCAGCTTATCAGGGGGAAAGAACGAGCAGTACTTC

clone size: .
D gene: .
J gene: TRBJ2-7
V gene: TRBV2
CDR3 protein: CASRGRGYEQYF
CDR3 DNA: TGTGCCAGCAGGGGGCGCGGCTACGAGCAGTACTTC

clone size: .
D gene: .
J gene: TRBJ2-1
V gene: TRBV10-3
CDR3 protein: CAISESGYNEQFF
CDR3 DNA: TGTGCCATCAGTGAGTCCGGGTACAATGAGCAGTTCTTC

clone size: .
D gene: TRBD1
J gene: TRBJ2-7
V gene: TRBV10-3
CDR3 protein: CAIRRDSTGLYEQYF
CDR3 DNA: TGTGCCATCAGGAGGGATTCGACAGGGCTCTACGAGCAGTACTTC

clone size: .
D gene: .
J gene: TRBJ1-5
V gene: TRBV18
CDR3 protein: CASSLSTGNQPQHF
CDR3 DNA: TGTGCCAGCTCACTTAGTACAGGGAATCAGCCCCAGCATTTT

clone size: .
D gene: .
J gene: TRBJ2-2
V gene: TRBV5-4
CDR3 protein: CASSLQQFNTGELFF
CDR3 DNA: TGTGCCAGCAGCTTACAACAGTTTAACACCGGGGAGCTGTTTTTT

clone size: .
D gene: TRBD1
J gene: TRBJ1-4
V gene: TRBV2
CDR3 protein: CASSGTGVKNEKLFF
CDR3 DNA: TGTGCCAGCAGCGGGACAGGGGTTAAAAATGAAAAACTGTTTTTT

clone size: .
D gene: .
J gene: TRBJ2-1
V gene: TRBV11-2
CDR3 protein: CASSLGDLNTYNEQFF
CDR3 DNA: TGTGCCAGCAGCTTAGGGGACTTAAATACCTACAATGAGCAGTTCTTC

clone size: .
D gene: TRBD1
J gene: TRBJ2-1
V gene: TRBV4-2
CDR3 protein: CASSPRRTGSPYNEQFF
CDR3 DNA: TGTGCCAGCAGCCCCAGGCGGACAGGGAGCCCCTACAATGAGCAGTTCTTC

clone size: .
D gene: TRBD1
J gene: TRBJ2-2
V gene: TRBV5-4
CDR3 protein: CASSWGQRTGELFF
CDR3 DNA: TGTGCCAGCAGCTGGGGACAGCGCACCGGGGAGCTGTTTTTT

clone size: once
D gene: TRBD1
J gene: TRBJ2-3
V gene: TRBV2
CDR3 protein: CASQEQGGSTDTQYF
CDR3 DNA: TGTGCCAGCCAAGAACAGGGGGGAAGCACAGATACGCAGTATTTT

clone size: .
D gene: .
J gene: TRBJ1-2
V gene: TRBV2
CDR3 protein: CASSEGYRTYGYTF
CDR3 DNA: TGTGCCAGCAGTGAGGGGTACAGGACCTATGGCTACACCTTC

clone size: .
D gene: TRBD1
J gene: TRBJ2-2
V gene: TRBV7-8
CDR3 protein: CASSLVSGGNTGELFF
CDR3 DNA: TGTGCCAGCAGCTTAGTCTCAGGGGGAAACACCGGGGAGCTGTTTTTT

clone size: .
D gene: .
J gene: TRBJ2-1
V gene: TRBV6-6
CDR3 protein: CASSYSTNEQFF
CDR3 DNA: TGTGCCAGCAGTTACTCAACTAATGAGCAGTTCTTC

clone size: once
D gene: .
J gene: TRBJ2-1
V gene: TRBV10-3
CDR3 protein: CAISGLVSNEQFF
CDR3 DNA: TGTGCCATCAGTGGACTCGTGTCCAATGAGCAGTTCTTC

clone size: few
D gene: TRBD1
J gene: TRBJ1-4
V gene: TRBV5-1
CDR3 protein: CASSLTQGEEKLFF
CDR3 DNA: TGCGCCAGCAGCTTGACACAGGGGGAAGAAAAACTGTTTTTT

clone size: .
D gene: TRBD2
J gene: TRBJ2-3
V gene: TRBV5-4
CDR3 protein: CASSLGTSGGYTDTQYF
CDR3 DNA: TGTGCCAGCAGCTTGGGTACTAGCGGGGGCTACACAGATACGCAGTATTTT

clone size: .
D gene: TRBD1
J gene: TRBJ1-4
V gene: TRBV5-1
CDR3 protein: CASSHRDRREKLFF
CDR3 DNA: TGCGCCAGCAGCCACCGGGACAGACGGGAAAAACTGTTTTTT

clone size: .
D gene: .
J gene: TRBJ1-5
V gene: TRBV9
CDR3 protein: CASSPGETYNQPQHF
CDR3 DNA: TGTGCCAGCAGCCCCGGGGAGACCTACAATCAGCCCCAGCATTTT

clone size: .
D gene: TRBD1
J gene: TRBJ2-7
V gene: TRBV18
CDR3 protein: CASSHLGTGGHSYEQYF
CDR3 DNA: TGTGCCAGCTCACACCTCGGCACAGGGGGACACTCCTACGAGCAGTACTTC

clone size: .
D gene: TRBD2
J gene: TRBJ2-1
V gene: TRBV7-3
CDR3 protein: CASSLGRSGGRYNEQFF
CDR3 DNA: TGTGCCAGCAGCTTAGGACGGAGCGGGGGAAGGTACAATGAGCAGTTCTTC

clone size: .
D gene: TRBD1
J gene: TRBJ1-2
V gene: TRBV5-1
CDR3 protein: CASSLEGQGGYGYTF
CDR3 DNA: TGCGCCAGCAGCTTGGAGGGACAGGGAGGCTATGGCTACACCTTC

clone size: .
D gene: .
J gene: TRBJ2-1
V gene: TRBV9
CDR3 protein: CASGGASIYNEQFF
CDR3 DNA: TGTGCCAGCGGGGGGGCTTCGATTTACAATGAGCAGTTCTTC

clone size: .
D gene: .
J gene: TRBJ1-5
V gene: TRBV7-8
CDR3 protein: CASSLASGGASLSRLDQPQHF
CDR3 DNA: TGTGCCAGCAGCTTAGCATCGGGGGGAGCTAGCCTTAGCCGTTTGGATCAGCCCCAGCATTTT

clone size: .
D gene: .
J gene: TRBJ1-1
V gene: TRBV5-1
CDR3 protein: CASSLYYRVDEAFF
CDR3 DNA: TGCGCCAGCAGCTTGTATTACAGGGTAGATGAAGCTTTCTTT

clone size: .
D gene: .
J gene: TRBJ2-1
V gene: TRBV5-1
CDR3 protein: CASSSLQGNEQFF
CDR3 DNA: TGCGCCAGCAGCTCACTGCAGGGCAATGAGCAGTTCTTC

clone size: .
D gene: .
J gene: TRBJ2-5
V gene: TRBV12-2
CDR3 protein: CASRLGADSPETQYF
CDR3 DNA: TGTGCAAGTCGCTTAGGGGCAGACAGCCCAGAGACCCAGTACTTC

clone size: .
D gene: TRBD1
J gene: TRBJ2-7
V gene: TRBV9
CDR3 protein: CASSTTGGYEQYF
CDR3 DNA: TGTGCCAGCAGCACGACAGGGGGGTACGAGCAGTACTTC

clone size: .
D gene: .
J gene: TRBJ1-6
V gene: TRBV19
CDR3 protein: CASSIGQHINSPLHF
CDR3 DNA: TGTGCCAGTAGTATAGGACAACACATTAATTCACCCCTCCACTTT

clone size: .
D gene: .
J gene: TRBJ2-1
V gene: TRBV5-6
CDR3 protein: CASSFLASSYNEQFF
CDR3 DNA: TGTGCCAGCAGCTTTCTAGCGTCCTCCTACAATGAGCAGTTCTTC

clone size: .
D gene: .
J gene: TRBJ2-7
V gene: TRBV7-9
CDR3 protein: CATKTERYEQYF
CDR3 DNA: TGTGCCACCAAGACAGAACGATACGAGCAGTACTTC

clone size: .
D gene: .
J gene: TRBJ2-1
V gene: TRBV28
CDR3 protein: CASSRSSYNEQFF
CDR3 DNA: TGTGCCAGCAGTAGGAGCTCCTACAATGAGCAGTTCTTC

clone size: .
D gene: .
J gene: TRBJ1-2
V gene: TRBV6-4
CDR3 protein: CASRDSGTGGEIPLYWCGYTF
CDR3 DNA: .

clone size: .
D gene: .
J gene: TRBJ1-6
V gene: TRBV7-2
CDR3 protein: CASSEGWGGYNSPLHF
CDR3 DNA: TGTGCCAGCAGCGAAGGGTGGGGCGGATATAATTCACCCCTCCACTTT

clone size: .
D gene: .
J gene: TRBJ2-1
V gene: TRBV7-2
CDR3 protein: CASSPPSNEQFF
CDR3 DNA: TGTGCCAGCAGCCCTCCGAGCAATGAGCAGTTCTTC

clone size: .
D gene: .
J gene: TRBJ2-7
V gene: TRBV4-2
CDR3 protein: CASSQGERYEQYF
CDR3 DNA: TGTGCCAGCAGCCAAGGCGAAAGATACGAGCAGTACTTC

clone size: .
D gene: .
J gene: TRBJ2-5
V gene: TRBV11-3
CDR3 protein: CASSSLRGAWETQYF
CDR3 DNA: TGTGCCAGCAGCTCCCTCCGGGGGGCTTGGGAGACCCAGTACTTC

clone size: .
D gene: TRBD2
J gene: TRBJ2-5
V gene: TRBV5-6
CDR3 protein: CASSFVGTSGSSGETQYF
CDR3 DNA: TGTGCCAGCAGCTTTGTCGGGACTAGCGGGAGTAGCGGAGAGACCCAGTACTTC

clone size: .
D gene: TRBD1
J gene: TRBJ1-2
V gene: TRBV18
CDR3 protein: CASSPDRGGYTF
CDR3 DNA: TGTGCCAGCTCACCCGACAGGGGTGGCTACACCTTC

clone size: .
D gene: TRBD2
J gene: TRBJ2-5
V gene: TRBV6-1
CDR3 protein: CASSESPIGGSQETQYF
CDR3 DNA: TGTGCCAGCAGTGAATCCCCGATCGGGGGGAGCCAAGAGACCCAGTACTTC

clone size: .
D gene: .
J gene: TRBJ2-7
V gene: TRBV6-5
CDR3 protein: CASSLAESYEQYF
CDR3 DNA: TGTGCCAGCAGCCTGGCGGAGTCCTACGAGCAGTACTTC

clone size: .
D gene: TRBD1
J gene: TRBJ1-1
V gene: TRBV5-4
CDR3 protein: CASRPRQGAGTEAFF
CDR3 DNA: TGTGCCAGCAGACCCAGACAGGGGGCGGGCACTGAAGCTTTCTTT

clone size: .
D gene: .
J gene: TRBJ1-2
V gene: TRBV6-5
CDR3 protein: CASSYSSSDRLGGYTF
CDR3 DNA: TGTGCCAGCAGTTACTCGTCTTCCGACAGGCTGGGTGGCTACACCTTC

clone size: .
D gene: .
J gene: TRBJ1-5
V gene: TRBV2
CDR3 protein: CASSGQEVNQPQHF
CDR3 DNA: TGTGCCAGCAGTGGACAGGAGGTCAATCAGCCCCAGCATTTT

clone size: .
D gene: .
J gene: TRBJ1-5
V gene: TRBV28
CDR3 protein: CASSERGGKVNQPQHF
CDR3 DNA: TGTGCCAGCAGCGAGCGGGGGGGAAAGGTCAATCAGCCCCAGCATTTT

clone size: .
D gene: .
J gene: TRBJ1-3
V gene: TRBV6-6
CDR3 protein: CASSTTGLSGNTIYF
CDR3 DNA: TGTGCCAGCAGTACCACAGGGCTCTCTGGAAACACCATATATTTT

clone size: .
D gene: TRBD1
J gene: TRBJ1-2
V gene: TRBV10-3
CDR3 protein: CAIPPGRGPNYGYTF
CDR3 DNA: TGTGCCATCCCCCCCGGCAGGGGGCCTAACTATGGCTACACCTTC

clone size: .
D gene: .
J gene: TRBJ2-7
V gene: TRBV6-1
CDR3 protein: CASRPGSTYEQYF
CDR3 DNA: TGTGCCAGTCGCCCAGGTTCAACCTACGAGCAGTACTTC

clone size: .
D gene: TRBD2
J gene: TRBJ2-2
V gene: TRBV10-3
CDR3 protein: CAAGLMNTGELFF
CDR3 DNA: TGTGCGGCGGGACTAATGAACACCGGGGAGCTGTTTTTT

clone size: once
D gene: .
J gene: TRBJ2-5
V gene: TRBV28
CDR3 protein: CASSPLTAYGETQYF
CDR3 DNA: TGTGCCAGCAGTCCCCTCACGGCGTACGGGGAGACCCAGTACTTC

clone size: .
D gene: TRBD1
J gene: TRBJ2-3
V gene: TRBV10-3
CDR3 protein: CAISGTDRGIDTQYF
CDR3 DNA: TGTGCCATCAGTGGGACGGACAGGGGGATTGATACGCAGTATTTT

clone size: .
D gene: TRBD2
J gene: TRBJ2-5
V gene: TRBV28
CDR3 protein: CASSSSGAYQETQYF
CDR3 DNA: TGTGCCAGCAGTTCTAGCGGGGCTTACCAAGAGACCCAGTACTTC